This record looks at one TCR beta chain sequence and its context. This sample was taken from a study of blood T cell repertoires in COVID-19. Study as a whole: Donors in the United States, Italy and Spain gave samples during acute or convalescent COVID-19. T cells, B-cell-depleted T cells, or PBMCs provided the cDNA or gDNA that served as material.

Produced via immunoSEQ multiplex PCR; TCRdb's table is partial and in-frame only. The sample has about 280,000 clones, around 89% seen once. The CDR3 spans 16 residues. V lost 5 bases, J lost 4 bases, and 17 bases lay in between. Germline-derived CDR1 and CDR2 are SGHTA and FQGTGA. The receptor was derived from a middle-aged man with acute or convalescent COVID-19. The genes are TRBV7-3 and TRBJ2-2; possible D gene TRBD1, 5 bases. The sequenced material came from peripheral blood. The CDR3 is CASSQGRLGLTGELFF. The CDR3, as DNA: TGTGCCAGCAGCCAGGGAAGATTGGGGCTCACCGGGGAGCTGTTTTTT.